The following is a TCR beta chain sequence with its context. The germline gene is not matched at one end of the junction; a read error may be the cause. Indicated treatment: oral pan-JAK inhibitor, 5-10 mg twice daily. Samples from alopecia areata patients were lesional scalp punch biopsies and peripheral blood. Researchers picked out CD4+ and CD8+ T cells from PBMCs by sorting. This sample was taken from a study of CD8+ T cells in alopecia areata. Study-level information: The drug, tofacitinib, lasted 6 to 18 months, followed by 6 months off drug.

This CDR3 spans 14 amino acids. Per the germline V gene, CDR1 is MGHDK and CDR2 is SYGVNS. Investigators isolated RNA and reverse transcribed it into cDNA to act as the sequencing template. The table came from immunoSEQ multiplex PCR; TCRdb's copy has only in-frame clones and leaves some out. The sample has approximately 150,000 clones, about 88% seen once. The specimen was CD8+ T cells sorted from blood, collected at week 4, from a patient treated with tofacitinib. J is TRBJ2-1 and V is TRBV25-1; 7 bases align to TRBD1. The source is a human donor with alopecia areata. CDR3 region: CARSGWTGPNEQFF. The DNA of the CDR3 is TGTGCCCGCAGTGGATGGACAGGCCCCAATGAGCAGTTCTTC.